Sequencing of this TCR beta chain was carried out in a study of metastatic and nonmetastatic thyroid tumors. Germline CDR1 is KGHSH and CDR2 is LQKENI. V was pared by 6 bases and J by 8 bases, with 9 bases between. The CDR3 runs 11 residues. Study-level results: Malignant thyroid tumors reportedly exceeded benign nodules significantly in TCR beta diversity, with the difference appearing in blood and tumor.

TCRdb re-called clones from the PCR reads using MiXCR. Among 25,000 to 30,000 clones, under 15% were seen once, and the ten largest hold roughly 3.3%. Ten or more counts support this clone. Antigen unknown. A much larger clone sits a single nucleotide away, making a read error possible. Other DNA sequences from this sample encode an identical CDR3 as well. Patients underwent thyroid surgery, and none had received any treatment before it. V usage is TRBV18 and J usage is TRBJ2-3, with D hard to call. The TCR originated in a female donor with papillary thyroid cancer or a benign thyroid nodule (not recorded which). Some clones in this sample may be carry-over from other donors' samples. The specimen was blood. This CDR3 reads CASSPSVTQYF. DNA for the CDR3: TGTGCCAGCTCCCCATCGGTTACGCAGTATTTT.